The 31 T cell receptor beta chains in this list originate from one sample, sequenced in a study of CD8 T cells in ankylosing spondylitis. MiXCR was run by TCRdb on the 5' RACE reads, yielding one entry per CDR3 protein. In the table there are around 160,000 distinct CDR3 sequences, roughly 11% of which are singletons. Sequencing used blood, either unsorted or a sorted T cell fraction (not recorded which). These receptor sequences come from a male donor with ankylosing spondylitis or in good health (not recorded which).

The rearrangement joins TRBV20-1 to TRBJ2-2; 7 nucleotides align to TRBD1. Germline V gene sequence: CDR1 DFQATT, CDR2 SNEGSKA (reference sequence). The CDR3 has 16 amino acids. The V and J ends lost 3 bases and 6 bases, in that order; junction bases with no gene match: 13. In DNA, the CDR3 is TGCAGTGCTAGGAGTGGACAGGTCGGGTTACCCGGGGAGCTGTTTTTT. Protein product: CSARSGQVGLPGELFF.

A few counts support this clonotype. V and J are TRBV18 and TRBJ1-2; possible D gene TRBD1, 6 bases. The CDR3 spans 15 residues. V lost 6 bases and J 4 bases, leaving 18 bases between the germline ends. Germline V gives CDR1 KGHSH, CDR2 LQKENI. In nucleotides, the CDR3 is TGTGCCAGCTCCACGACTGGAACAGGGTCCTATGGCTACACCTTC. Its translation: CASSTTGTGSYGYTF.

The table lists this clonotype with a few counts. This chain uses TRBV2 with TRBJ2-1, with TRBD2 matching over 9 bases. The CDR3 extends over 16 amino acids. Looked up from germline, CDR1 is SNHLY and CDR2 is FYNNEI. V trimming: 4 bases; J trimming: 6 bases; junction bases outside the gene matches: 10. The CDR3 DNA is TGTGCCAGCAGTGTTACGGCGGGAGGGAACCCCAATGAGCAGTTCTTC. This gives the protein CASSVTAGGNPNEQFF.

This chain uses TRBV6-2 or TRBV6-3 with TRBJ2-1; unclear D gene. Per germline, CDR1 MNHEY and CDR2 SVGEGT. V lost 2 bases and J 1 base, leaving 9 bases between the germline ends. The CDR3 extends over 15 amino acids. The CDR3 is CASSYRALSYNEQFF. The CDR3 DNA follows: TGTGCCAGCAGTTACAGGGCCCTATCCTACAATGAGCAGTTCTTC.

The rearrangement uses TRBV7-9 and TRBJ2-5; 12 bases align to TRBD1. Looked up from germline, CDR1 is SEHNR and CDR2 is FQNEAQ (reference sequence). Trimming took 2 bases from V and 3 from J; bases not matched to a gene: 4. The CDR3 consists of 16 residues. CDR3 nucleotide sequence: TGTGCCAGCAGCTTAAGGGACAGGGGGCGAGAAGAGACCCAGTACTTC. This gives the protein CASSLRDRGREETQYF.

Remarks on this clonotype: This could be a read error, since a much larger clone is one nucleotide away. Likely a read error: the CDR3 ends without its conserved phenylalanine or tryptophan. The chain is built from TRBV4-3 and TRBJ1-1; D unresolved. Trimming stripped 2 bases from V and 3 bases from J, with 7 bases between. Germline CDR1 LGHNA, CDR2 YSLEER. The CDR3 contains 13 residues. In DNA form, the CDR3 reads TGCGCCAGCAGCCAACGCCCTTACACTGAAGCTTTCCTT. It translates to CASSQRPYTEAFL.

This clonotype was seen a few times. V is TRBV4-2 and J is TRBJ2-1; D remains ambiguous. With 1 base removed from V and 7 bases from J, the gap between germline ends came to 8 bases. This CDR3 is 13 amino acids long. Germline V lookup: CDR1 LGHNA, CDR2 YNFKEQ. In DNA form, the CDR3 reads TGTGCCAGCAGCCAAGGGGATGGGAATGAGCAGTTCTTC. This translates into CASSQGDGNEQFF.

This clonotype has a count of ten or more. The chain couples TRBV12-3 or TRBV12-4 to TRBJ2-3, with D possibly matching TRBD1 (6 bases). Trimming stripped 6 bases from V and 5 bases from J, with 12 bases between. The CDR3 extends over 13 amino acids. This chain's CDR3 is CASRAGVQDTQYF. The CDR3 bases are TGTGCCAGCAGGGCAGGGGTCCAAGATACGCAGTATTTT.

The CDR3 DNA is TGTGCCAGTAAAAATCCGGGACTAGCCAGCACAGATACGCAGTATTTT. Its protein is CASKNPGLASTDTQYF. This chain uses TRBV6-1 with TRBJ2-3, with 9 bases matching TRBD2. The CDR3 is made up of 16 amino acids. With 9 bases clipped from V and 0 bases from J, the junction kept 10 bases outside the gene matches. Germline loops: CDR1 MNHNS, CDR2 SASEGT.

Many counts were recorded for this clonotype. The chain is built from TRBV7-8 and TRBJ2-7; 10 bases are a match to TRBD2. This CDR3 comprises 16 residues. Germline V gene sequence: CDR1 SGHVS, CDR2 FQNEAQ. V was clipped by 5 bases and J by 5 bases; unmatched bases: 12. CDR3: CASSRGTSDVRDEQYF. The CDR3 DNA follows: TGTGCCAGCAGCAGAGGGACTAGCGACGTGCGGGACGAGCAGTACTTC. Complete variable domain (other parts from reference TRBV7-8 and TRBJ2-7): GAGVSQSPRYKVAKRGQDVALRCDPISGHVSLFWYQQALGQGPEFLTYFQNEAQLDKSGLPSDRFFAERPEGSVSTLKIQRTQQEDSAVYLCASSRGTSDVRDEQYFGPGTRLTVT.

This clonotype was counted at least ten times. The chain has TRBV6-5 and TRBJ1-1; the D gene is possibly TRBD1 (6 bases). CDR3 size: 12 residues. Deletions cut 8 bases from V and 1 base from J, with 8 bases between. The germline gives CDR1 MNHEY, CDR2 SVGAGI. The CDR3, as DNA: TGTGCCAGCCTAGGGGGGAACACTGAAGCTTTCTTT. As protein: CASLGGNTEAFF.

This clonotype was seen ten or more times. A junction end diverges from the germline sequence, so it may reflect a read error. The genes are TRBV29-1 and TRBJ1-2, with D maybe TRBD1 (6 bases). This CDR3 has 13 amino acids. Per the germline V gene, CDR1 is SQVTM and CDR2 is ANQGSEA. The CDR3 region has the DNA TGCAGCGTGCCCAAGCCGACCCATCCGGACAGAGCCTTC. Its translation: CSVPKPTHPDRAF.

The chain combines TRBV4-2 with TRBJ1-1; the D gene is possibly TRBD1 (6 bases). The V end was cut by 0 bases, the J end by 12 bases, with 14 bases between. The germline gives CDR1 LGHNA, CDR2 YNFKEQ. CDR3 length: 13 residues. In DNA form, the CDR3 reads TGTGCCAGCAGCCAAGACAAGACAGGCGGATCTTTCTTT. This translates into CASSQDKTGGSFF.

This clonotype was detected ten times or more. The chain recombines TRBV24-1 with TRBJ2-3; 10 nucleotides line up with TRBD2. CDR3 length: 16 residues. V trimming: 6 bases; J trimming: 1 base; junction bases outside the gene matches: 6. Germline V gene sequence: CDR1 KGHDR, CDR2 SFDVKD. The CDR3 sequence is CATSPSLAGGTDTQYF. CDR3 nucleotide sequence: TGTGCCACCAGTCCCAGCCTAGCGGGGGGCACAGATACGCAGTATTTT.

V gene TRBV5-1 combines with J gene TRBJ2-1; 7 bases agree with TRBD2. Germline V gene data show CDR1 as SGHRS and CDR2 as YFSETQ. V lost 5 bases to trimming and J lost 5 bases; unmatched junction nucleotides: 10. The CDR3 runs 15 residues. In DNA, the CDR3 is TGCGCCAGCAGTTCCGGACTAGATAATAACAATGAGCAGTTCTTC. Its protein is CASSSGLDNNNEQFF. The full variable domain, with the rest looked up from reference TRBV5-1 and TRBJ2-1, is KAGVTQTPRYLIKTRGQQVTLSCSPISGHRSVSWYQQTPGQGLQFLFEYFSETQRNKGNFPGRFSGRQFSNSRSEMNVSTLELGDSALYLCASSSGLDNNNEQFFGPGTRLTVL.

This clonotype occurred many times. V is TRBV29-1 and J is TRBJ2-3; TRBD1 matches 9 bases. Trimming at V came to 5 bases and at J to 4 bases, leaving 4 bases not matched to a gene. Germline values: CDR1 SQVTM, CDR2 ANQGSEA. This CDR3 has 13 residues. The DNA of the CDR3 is TGCAGCGTTCGACAGGGGGGATCAGATACGCAGTATTTT. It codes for CSVRQGGSDTQYF.

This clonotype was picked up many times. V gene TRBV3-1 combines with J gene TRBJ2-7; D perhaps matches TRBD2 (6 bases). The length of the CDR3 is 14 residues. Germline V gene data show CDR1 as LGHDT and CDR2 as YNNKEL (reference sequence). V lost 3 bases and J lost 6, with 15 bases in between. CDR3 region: CASSHLVSGSEQYF. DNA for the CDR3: TGTGCCAGCAGCCATTTGGTGTCCGGGAGCGAGCAGTACTTC.

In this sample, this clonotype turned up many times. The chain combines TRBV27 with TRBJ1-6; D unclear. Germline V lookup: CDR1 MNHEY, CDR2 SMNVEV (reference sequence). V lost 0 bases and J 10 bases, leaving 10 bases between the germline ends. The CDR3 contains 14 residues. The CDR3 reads CASSLSTGRSPLHF. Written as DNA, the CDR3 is TGTGCCAGCAGTTTATCGACCGGGCGGTCACCCCTCCACTTT.

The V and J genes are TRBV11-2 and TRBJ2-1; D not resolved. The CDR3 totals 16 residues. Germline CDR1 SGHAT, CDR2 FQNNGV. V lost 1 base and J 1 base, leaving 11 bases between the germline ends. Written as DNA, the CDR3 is TGTGCCAGCAGCTTAGCGCCGACTGGTTCCTACAATGAGCAGTTCTTC. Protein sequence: CASSLAPTGSYNEQFF.

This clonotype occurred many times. The CDR3 DNA is TGTGCCAGCAGCCGTCGGACAGACGGGGAGCTGTTTTTT. Residues: CASSRRTDGELFF. The chain combines TRBV14 with TRBJ2-2, with D perhaps matching TRBD1 (6 bases). V gave up 4 bases and J gave up 7 bases, with 10 bases separating them. In germline, CDR1 is SGHDN, CDR2 FVKESK. The CDR3 loop spans 13 amino acids.

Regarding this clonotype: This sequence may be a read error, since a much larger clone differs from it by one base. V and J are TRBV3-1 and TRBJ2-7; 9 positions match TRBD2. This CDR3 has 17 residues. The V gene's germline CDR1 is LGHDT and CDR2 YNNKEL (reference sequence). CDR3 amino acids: CASCQAIRTSERGEQYF. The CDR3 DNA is TGTGCCAGCTGCCAAGCTATACGGACTAGCGAACGAGGAGAGCAGTACTTC.

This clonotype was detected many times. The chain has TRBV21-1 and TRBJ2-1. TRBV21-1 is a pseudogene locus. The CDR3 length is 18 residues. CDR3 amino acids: CASSLGTGRTWAGNEQFF. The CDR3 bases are TGTGCCAGCAGCCTGGGCACCGGAAGGACGTGGGCTGGGAATGAGCAGTTCTTC.

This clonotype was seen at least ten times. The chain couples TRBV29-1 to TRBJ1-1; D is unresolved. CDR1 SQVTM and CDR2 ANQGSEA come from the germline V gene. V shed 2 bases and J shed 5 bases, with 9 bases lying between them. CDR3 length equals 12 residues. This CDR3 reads CSVESKGTEAFF. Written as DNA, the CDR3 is TGCAGCGTTGAATCGAAGGGAACTGAAGCTTTCTTT.

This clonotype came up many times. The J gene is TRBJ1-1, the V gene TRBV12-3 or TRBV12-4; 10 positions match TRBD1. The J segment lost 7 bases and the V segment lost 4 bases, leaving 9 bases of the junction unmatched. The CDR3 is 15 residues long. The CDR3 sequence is CASSSQSTGGFEAFF. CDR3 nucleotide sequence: TGTGCCAGCAGTTCCCAGTCGACAGGGGGCTTTGAAGCTTTCTTT.

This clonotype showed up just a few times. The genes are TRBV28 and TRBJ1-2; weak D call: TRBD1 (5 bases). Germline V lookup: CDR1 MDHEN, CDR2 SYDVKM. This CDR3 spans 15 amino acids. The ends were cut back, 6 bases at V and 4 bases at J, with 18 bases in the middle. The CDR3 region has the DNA TGTGCCAGCAGGCAGGGTTTCGGCGCTTTCTATGGCTACACCTTC. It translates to CASRQGFGAFYGYTF.

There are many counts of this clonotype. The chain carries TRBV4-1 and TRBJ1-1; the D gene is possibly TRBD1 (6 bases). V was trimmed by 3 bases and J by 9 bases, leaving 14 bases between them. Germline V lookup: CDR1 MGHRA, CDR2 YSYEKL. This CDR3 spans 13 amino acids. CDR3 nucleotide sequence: TGCGCCAGCAGCCAGGGGGCGGGGGATCAAGCTTTCTTT. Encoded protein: CASSQGAGDQAFF.

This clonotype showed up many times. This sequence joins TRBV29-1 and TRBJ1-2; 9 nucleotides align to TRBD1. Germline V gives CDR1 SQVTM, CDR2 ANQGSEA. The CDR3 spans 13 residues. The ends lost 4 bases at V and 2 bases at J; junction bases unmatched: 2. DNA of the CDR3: TGCAGCGTTGGAGGGACAGGGAACTATGGCTACACCTTC. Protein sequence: CSVGGTGNYGYTF.

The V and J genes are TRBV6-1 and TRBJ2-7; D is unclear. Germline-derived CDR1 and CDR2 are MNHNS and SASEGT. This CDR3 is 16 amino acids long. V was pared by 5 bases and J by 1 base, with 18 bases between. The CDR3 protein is CASSPSAGPTSYEQYF. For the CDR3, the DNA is TGTGCCAGCAGTCCTTCGGCAGGCCCTACTTCCTACGAGCAGTACTTC.

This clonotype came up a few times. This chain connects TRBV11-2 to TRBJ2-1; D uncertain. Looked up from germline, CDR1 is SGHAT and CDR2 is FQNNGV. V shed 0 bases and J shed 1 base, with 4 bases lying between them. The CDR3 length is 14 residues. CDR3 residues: CASSLDSSYNEQFF. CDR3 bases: TGTGCCAGCAGCTTAGACAGTTCCTACAATGAGCAGTTCTTC. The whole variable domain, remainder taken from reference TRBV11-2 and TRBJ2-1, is EAGVAQSPRYKIIEKRQSVAFWCNPISGHATLYWYQQILGQGPKLLIQFQNNGVVDDSQLPKDRFSAERLKGVDSTLKIQPAKLEDSAVYLCASSLDSSYNEQFFGPGTRLTVL.

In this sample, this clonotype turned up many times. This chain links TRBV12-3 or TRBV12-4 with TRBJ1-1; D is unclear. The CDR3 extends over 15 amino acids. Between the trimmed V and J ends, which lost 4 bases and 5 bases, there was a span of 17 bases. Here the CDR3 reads CASSSISGWGTEAFF. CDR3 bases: TGTGCCAGCAGTTCTATCTCGGGTTGGGGAACTGAAGCTTTCTTT.

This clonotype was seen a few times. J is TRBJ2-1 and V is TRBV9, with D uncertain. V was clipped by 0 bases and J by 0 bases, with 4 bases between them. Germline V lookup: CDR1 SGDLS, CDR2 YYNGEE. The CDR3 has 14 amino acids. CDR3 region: CASSVGSSYNEQFF. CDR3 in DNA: TGTGCCAGCAGCGTAGGCAGCTCCTACAATGAGCAGTTCTTC.